This TCR beta chain is drawn from a study of blood T cell repertoires in COVID-19. Study at large: The study drew acute and convalescent COVID-19 samples from the United States, Italy and Spain. T cells, B-cell-depleted T cells, or PBMCs provided the cDNA or gDNA that served as material.

Method: immunoSEQ multiplex PCR; TCRdb's copy keeps in-frame clones and lacks some. The sample shows about 360,000 clones, around 90% of them seen only once. The CDR3 extends over 14 amino acids. Germline V gene lookup returns CDR1 LNHNV and CDR2 YYDKDF (reference sequence). Trimming shortened V by 1 base and J by 8 bases, and 11 bases separated the two germline ends. Participant age was about 18 to 89 years, and participants resided in about 25 US areas. The clonotype originates from a woman in her 40s with acute COVID-19. The genes are TRBV15 and TRBJ1-4; possibly TRBD1 for D (6 bases). Sequencing input: PBMCs or T cells enriched from blood (not recorded which). The CDR3 loop reads CATSRVTGSEKLFF. As DNA, the CDR3 is TGTGCCACCAGCAGAGTTACAGGGTCGGAAAAACTGTTTTTT. The full variable domain, its missing parts supplied by reference TRBV15 and TRBJ1-4, is DAMVIQNPRYQVTQFGKPVTLSCSQTLNHNVMYWYQQKSSQAPKLLFHYYDKDFNNEADTPDNFQSRRPNTSFCFLDIRSPGLGDTAMYLCATSRVTGSEKLFFGSGTQLSVL.